A selection of T cell receptor beta chains follows, all from one sample in a study of T-cell reconstitution after alpha-beta-depleted transplantation in children. Using its own MiXCR run on the PCR reads, TCRdb lists one record per CDR3 protein. Counted here are 450,000 to 550,000 distinct CDR3 sequences, over 10% occurring once; the ten biggest clones make up 14%. Sequenced here: PBMCs, mostly from graft donor cells, sampled 180 days after TCRalphabeta/CD19-depleted stem cell transplant. The receptors stem from a female patient between 2 and 15 years old who had a stem cell transplant for aplastic anemia, so the T cells may come from the graft donor. Both conserved end residues are part of each CDR3.

CDR3 | J | V
CASSLLRETEAFF | TRBJ1-1 | TRBV12-3/TRBV12-4
CSASLGTGEADEQYF | TRBJ2-7 | TRBV20-1
CAIRDGPNSPLHF | TRBJ1-6 | TRBV10-3
CSARIPITGELFF | TRBJ2-2 | TRBV20-1
CATSDHVPGADTQYF | TRBJ2-3 | TRBV24-1
CASKEAGELFF | TRBJ2-2 | TRBV12-3/TRBV12-4
CASSPQGVRGHAGNTIYF | TRBJ1-3 | TRBV12-3/TRBV12-4
CASSLRRTGSYEQYF | TRBJ2-7 | TRBV27
CASSRHLAGGYNEQFF | TRBJ2-1 | TRBV12-3/TRBV12-4
CASSYKPAPSTDTQYF | TRBJ2-3 | TRBV6-5
CASSYPATGGNQPQHF | TRBJ1-5 | TRBV6-5
CASSQDRFSGPYTGELFF | TRBJ2-2 | TRBV4-3
CASSPIGGANTEAFF | TRBJ1-1 | TRBV4-2
CASSPRTGGNEQFF | TRBJ2-1 | TRBV12-3/TRBV12-4
CASSLFILAANPVYNEQFF | TRBJ2-1 | TRBV11-2
CASSLGRNPINEQFF | TRBJ2-1 | TRBV7-8
CASSTTGGAGSGYTF | TRBJ1-2 | TRBV28
CASSQEGGRAGETQYF | TRBJ2-5 | TRBV4-3
CASSELQGAWNQPQHF | TRBJ1-5 | TRBV2
CASRPMPRLGQGAFNQPQHF | TRBJ1-5 | TRBV28
CSASSRGHPGSYNEQFF | TRBJ2-1 | TRBV20-1
CATSREGTNYGYTF | TRBJ1-2 | TRBV15